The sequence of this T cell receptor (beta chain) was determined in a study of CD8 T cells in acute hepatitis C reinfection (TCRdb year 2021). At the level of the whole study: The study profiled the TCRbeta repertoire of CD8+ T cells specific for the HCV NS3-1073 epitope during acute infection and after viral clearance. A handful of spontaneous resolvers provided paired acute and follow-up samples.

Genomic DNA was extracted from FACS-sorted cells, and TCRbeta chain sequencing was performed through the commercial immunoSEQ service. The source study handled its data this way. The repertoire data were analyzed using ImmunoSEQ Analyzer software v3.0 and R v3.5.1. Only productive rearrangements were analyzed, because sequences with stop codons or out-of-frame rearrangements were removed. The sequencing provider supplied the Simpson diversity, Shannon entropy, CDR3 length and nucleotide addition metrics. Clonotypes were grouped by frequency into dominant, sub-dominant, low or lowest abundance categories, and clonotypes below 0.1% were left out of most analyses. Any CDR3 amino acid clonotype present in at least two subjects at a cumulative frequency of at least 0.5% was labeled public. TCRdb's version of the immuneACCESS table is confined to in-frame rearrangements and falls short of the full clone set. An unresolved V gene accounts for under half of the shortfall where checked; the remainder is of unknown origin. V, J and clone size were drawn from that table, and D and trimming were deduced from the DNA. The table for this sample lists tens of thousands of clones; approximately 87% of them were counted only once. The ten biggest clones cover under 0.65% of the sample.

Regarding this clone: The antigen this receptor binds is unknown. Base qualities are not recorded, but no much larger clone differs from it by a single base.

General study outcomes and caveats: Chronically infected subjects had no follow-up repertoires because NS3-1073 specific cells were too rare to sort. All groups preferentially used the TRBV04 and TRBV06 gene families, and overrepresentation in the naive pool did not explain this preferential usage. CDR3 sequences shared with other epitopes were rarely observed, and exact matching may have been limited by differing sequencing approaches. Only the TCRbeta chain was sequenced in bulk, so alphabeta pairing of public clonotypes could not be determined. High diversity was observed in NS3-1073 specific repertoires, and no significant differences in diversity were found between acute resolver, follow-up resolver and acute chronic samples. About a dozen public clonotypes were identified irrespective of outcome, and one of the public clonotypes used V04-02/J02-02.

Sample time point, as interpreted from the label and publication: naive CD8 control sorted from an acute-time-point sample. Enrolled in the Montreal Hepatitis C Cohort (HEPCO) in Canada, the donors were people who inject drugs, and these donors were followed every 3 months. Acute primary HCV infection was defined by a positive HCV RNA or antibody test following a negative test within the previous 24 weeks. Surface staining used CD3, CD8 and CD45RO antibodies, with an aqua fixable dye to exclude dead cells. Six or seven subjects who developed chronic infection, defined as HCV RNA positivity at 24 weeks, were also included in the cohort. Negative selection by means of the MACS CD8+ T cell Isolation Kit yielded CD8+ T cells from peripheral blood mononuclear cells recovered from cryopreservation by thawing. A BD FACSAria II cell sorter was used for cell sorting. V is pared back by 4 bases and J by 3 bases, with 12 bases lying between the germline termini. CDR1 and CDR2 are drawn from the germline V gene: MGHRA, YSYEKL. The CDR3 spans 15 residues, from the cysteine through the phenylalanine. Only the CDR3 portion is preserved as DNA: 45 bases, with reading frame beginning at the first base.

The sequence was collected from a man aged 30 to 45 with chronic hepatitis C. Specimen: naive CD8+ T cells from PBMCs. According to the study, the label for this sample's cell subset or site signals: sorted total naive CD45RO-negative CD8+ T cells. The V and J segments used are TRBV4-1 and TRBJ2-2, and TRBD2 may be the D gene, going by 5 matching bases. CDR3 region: CASSPSGRHTGELFF. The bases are TGCGCCAGCAGCCCGAGCGGCCGGCACACCGGGGAGCTGTTTTTT.